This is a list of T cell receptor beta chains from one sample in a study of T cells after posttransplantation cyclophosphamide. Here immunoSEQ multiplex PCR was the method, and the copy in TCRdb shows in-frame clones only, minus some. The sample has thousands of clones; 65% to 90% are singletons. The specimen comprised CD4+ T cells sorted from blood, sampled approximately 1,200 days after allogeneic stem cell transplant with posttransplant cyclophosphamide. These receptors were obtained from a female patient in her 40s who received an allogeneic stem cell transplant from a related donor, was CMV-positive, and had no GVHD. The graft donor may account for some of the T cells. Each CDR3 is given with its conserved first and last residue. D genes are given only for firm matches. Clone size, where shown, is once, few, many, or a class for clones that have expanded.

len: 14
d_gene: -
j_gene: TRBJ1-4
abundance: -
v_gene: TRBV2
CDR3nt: TGTGCCAGCAGTGTTCAGGGGATTGGTGAAAAACTGTTTTTT
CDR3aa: CASSVQGIGEKLFF

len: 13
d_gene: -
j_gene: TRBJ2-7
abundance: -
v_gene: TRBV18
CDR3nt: TGTGCCAGCTCACCAGAGCAGGACTACGAGCAGTACTTC
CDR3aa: CASSPEQDYEQYF

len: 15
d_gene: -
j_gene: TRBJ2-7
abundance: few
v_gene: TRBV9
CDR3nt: TGTGCCAGCAGCGTATCGGCAGGGCCCTCCTACGAGCAGTACTTC
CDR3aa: CASSVSAGPSYEQYF

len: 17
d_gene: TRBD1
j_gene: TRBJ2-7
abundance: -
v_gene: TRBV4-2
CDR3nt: TGTGCCAGCAGCCAGGCGGGGCAGGGGGCCCTTAGGAACGAGCAGTACTTC
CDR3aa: CASSQAGQGALRNEQYF

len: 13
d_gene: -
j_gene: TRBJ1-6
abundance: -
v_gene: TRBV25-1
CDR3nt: TGTGCCAGCACCAGCTCCTATAATTCACCCCTCCACTTT
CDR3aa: CASTSSYNSPLHF

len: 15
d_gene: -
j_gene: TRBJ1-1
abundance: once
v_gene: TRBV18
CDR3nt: TGTGCCAGCTCGCAAAGGAAGGGGCAGATCACTGAAGCTTTCTTT
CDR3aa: CASSQRKGQITEAFF

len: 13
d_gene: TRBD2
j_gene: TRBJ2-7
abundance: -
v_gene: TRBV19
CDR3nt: TGTGCCAGTAGTAGCGGGGGGACGAGAGAGCAGTACTTC
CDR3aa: CASSSGGTREQYF

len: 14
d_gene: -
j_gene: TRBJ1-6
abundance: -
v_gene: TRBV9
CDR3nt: TGTGCCAGCAGCGTGACGGGGAATAATTCCCCCCTCCACTTT
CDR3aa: CASSVTGNNSPLHF

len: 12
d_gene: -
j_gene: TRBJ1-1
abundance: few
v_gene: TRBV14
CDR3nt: TGTGCCAGCAGCCAAATACGGACTTGGGCTTTCTTT
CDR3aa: CASSQIRTWAFF

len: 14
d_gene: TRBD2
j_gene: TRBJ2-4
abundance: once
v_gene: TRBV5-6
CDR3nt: TGTGCCAGCACTAGACTAGCGGCCAAAAACATTCAGTACTTC
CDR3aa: CASTRLAAKNIQYF

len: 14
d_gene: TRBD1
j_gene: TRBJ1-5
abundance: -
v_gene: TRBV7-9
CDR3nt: TGTGCCAGCAGCTTGGGACAGGGTCATCAGCCCCAGCATTTT
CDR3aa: CASSLGQGHQPQHF

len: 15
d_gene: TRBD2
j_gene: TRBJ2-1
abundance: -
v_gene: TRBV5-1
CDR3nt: TGCGCCAGCAGCATGATTAGCGGGGGGGCCTATGAGCAGTTCTTC
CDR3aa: CASSMISGGAYEQFF

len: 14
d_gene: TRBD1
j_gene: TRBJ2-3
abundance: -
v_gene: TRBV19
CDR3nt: TGTGCCAGTAGTACGACAGGGCTGCCAGATACGCAGTATTTT
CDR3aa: CASSTTGLPDTQYF

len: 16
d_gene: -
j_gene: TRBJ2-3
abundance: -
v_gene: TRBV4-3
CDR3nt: TGCGCCAGCAGCCAAGGAAGGGGGGGCCGTACAGATACGCAGTATTTT
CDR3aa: CASSQGRGGRTDTQYF

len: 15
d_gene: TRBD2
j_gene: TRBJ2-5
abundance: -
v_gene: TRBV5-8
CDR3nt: TGTGCCAGCAGCTTGGAGGGCACGGGGGGAGAGACCCAGTACTTC
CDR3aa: CASSLEGTGGETQYF